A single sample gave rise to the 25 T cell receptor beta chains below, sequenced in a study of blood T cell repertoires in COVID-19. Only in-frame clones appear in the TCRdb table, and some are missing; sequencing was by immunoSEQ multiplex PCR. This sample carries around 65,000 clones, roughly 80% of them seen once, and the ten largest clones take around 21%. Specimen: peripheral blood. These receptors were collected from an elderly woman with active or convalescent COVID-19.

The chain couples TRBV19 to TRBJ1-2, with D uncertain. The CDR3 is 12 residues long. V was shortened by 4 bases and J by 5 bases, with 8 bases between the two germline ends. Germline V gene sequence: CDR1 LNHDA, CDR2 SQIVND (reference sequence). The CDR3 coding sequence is TGTGCCAGTAGTAGTCAGGTATATGGCTACACCTTC. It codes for CASSSQVYGYTF.

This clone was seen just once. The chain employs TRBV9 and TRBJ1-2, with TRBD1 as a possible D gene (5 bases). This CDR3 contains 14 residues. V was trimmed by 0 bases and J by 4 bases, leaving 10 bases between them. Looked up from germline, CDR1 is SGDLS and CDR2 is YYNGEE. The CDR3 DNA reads TGTGCCAGCAGCGTAGAGGCAGGGCGCTATGGCTACACCTTC. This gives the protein CASSVEAGRYGYTF.

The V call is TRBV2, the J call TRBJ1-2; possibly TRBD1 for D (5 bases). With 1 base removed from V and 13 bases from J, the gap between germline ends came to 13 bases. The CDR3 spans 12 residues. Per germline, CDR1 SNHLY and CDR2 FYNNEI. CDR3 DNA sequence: TGTGCCAGCAGTGAAGAAATAAGCGGGGGCACCTTC. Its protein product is CASSEEISGGTF. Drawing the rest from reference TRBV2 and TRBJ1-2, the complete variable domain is EPEVTQTPSHQVTQMGQEVILRCVPISNHLYFYWYRQILGQKVEFLVSFYNNEISEKSEIFDDQFSVERPDGSNFTLKIRSTKLEDSAMYFCASSEEISGGTFGSGTRLTVV.

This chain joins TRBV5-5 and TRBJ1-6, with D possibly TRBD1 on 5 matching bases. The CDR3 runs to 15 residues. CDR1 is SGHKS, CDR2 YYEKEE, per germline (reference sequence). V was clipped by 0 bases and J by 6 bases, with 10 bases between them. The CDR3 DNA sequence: TGTGCCAGCAGCTTGGAGTTCGGGGGTAATTCACCCCTCCACTTT. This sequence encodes CASSLEFGGNSPLHF.

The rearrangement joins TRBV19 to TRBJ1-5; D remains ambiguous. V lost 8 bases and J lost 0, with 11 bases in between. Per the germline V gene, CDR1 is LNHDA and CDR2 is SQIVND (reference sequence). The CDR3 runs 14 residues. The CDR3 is CASSGVSSNQPQHF. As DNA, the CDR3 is TGTGCCAGTTCTGGAGTTTCTAGCAATCAGCCCCAGCATTTT.

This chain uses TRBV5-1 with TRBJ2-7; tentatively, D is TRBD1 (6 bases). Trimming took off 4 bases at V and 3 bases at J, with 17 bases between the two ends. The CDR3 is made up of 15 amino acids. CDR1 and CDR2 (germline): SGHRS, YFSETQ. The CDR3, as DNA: TGCGCCAGCAGCCCCTCCGGGACAAATTTCTACGAGCAGTACTTC. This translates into CASSPSGTNFYEQYF.

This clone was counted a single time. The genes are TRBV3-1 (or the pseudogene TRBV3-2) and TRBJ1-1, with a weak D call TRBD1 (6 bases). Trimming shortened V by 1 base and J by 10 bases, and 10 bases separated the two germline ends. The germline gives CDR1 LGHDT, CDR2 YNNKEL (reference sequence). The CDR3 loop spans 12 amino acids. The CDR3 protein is CASSQGIGGAFF. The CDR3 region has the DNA TGTGCCAGCAGCCAAGGAATAGGGGGAGCTTTCTTT.

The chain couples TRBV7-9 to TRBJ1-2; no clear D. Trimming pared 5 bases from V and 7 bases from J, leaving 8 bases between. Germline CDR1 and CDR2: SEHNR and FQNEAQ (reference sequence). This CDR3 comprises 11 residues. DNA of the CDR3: TGTGCCAGCAGCCCGCGTTTTGGCTACACCTTC. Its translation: CASSPRFGYTF.

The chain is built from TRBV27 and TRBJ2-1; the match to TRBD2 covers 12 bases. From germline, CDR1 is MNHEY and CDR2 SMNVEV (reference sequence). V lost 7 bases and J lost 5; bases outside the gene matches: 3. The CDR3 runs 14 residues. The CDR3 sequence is CASIRLAGDNEQFF. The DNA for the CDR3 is TGTGCCAGCATCAGACTAGCGGGGGACAATGAGCAGTTCTTC.

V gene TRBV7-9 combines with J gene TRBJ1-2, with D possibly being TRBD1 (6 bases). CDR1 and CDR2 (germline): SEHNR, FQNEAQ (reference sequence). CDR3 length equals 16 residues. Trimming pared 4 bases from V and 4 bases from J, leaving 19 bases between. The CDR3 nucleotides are TGTGCCAGCAGCTCCAGGGACACGAGAAGATTCTATGGCTACACCTTC. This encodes CASSSRDTRRFYGYTF.

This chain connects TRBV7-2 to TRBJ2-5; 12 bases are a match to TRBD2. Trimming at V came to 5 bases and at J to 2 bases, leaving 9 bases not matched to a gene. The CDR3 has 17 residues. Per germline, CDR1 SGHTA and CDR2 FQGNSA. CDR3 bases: TGTGCCAGCAGCCCGACCCTAGCGGGGGGGCCTCAAGAGACCCAGTACTTC. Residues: CASSPTLAGGPQETQYF.

This CDR3 is CASSDQGFGYGYTF. The DNA for the CDR3 is TGTGCCAGCAGTGATCAGGGATTCGGCTATGGCTACACCTTC. This rearrangement joins TRBV9 to TRBJ1-2; weak D call: TRBD1 (5 bases). The CDR3 runs 14 residues. Germline V gene sequence: CDR1 SGDLS, CDR2 YYNGEE. V was cut by 5 bases and J by 4 bases, with 15 bases left in between.

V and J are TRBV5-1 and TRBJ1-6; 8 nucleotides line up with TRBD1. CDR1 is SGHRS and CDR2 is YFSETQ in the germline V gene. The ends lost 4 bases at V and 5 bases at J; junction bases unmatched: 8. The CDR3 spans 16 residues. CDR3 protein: CASSVNPTGDNSPLHF. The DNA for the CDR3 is TGCGCCAGCAGCGTTAATCCGACAGGGGATAATTCACCCCTCCACTTT.

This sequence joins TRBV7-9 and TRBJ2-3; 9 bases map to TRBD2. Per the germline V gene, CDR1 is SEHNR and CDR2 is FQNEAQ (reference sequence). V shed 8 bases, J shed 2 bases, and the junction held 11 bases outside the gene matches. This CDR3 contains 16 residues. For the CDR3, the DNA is TGTGCCAGCCTCAGGGGAAGACTAGCGGACACAGATACGCAGTATTTT. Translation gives CASLRGRLADTDTQYF.

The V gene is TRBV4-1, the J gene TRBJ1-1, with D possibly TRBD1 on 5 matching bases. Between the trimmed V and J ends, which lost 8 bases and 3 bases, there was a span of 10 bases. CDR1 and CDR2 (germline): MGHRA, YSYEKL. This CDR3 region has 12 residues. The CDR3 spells CASGAGYTEAFF. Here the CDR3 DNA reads TGCGCCAGCGGAGCAGGGTACACTGAAGCTTTCTTT.

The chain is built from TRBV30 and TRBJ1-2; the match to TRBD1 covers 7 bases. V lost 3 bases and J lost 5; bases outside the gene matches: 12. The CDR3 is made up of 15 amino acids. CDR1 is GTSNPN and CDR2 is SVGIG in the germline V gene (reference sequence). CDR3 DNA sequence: TGTGCCTGGAGGTTAGACAGGGCCCTTGGATATGGCTACACCTTC. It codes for CAWRLDRALGYGYTF.

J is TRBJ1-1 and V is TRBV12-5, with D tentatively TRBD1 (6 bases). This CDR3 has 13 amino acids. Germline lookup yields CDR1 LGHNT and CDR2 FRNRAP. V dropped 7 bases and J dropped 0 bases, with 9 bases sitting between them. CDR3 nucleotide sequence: TGTGCTAGTGTTAACAGGGTGAACACTGAAGCTTTCTTT. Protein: CASVNRVNTEAFF.

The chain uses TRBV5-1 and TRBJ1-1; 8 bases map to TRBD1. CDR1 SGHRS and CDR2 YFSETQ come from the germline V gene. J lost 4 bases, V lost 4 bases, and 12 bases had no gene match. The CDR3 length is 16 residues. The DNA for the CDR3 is TGCGCCAGCAGCCCGCTCCCGACAGGGGATCGCACTGAAGCTTTCTTT. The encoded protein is CASSPLPTGDRTEAFF.

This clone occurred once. CDR3 sequence: CASRDRSSSYEQYF. CDR3 nucleotides: TGCGCCAGCAGGGACAGATCAAGCTCCTACGAGCAGTACTTC. This chain links TRBV5-1 with TRBJ2-7, with D perhaps matching TRBD1 (6 bases). Germline loops: CDR1 SGHRS, CDR2 YFSETQ. This CDR3 comprises 14 residues. Trimming shortened V by 5 bases and J by 0 bases, and 12 bases separated the two germline ends.

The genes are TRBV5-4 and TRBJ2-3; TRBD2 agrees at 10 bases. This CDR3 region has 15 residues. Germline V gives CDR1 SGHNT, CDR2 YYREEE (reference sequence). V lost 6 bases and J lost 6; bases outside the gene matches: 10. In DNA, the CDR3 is TGTGCCAGCACCAGCGGGGGGGGTAGAGTTGATACGCAGTATTTT. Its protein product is CASTSGGGRVDTQYF.

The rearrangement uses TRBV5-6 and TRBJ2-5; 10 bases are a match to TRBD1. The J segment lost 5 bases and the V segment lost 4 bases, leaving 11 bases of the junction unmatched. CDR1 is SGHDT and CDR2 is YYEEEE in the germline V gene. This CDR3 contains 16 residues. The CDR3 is CASSRGTGVLRETQYF. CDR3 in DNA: TGTGCCAGCAGCAGAGGGACAGGGGTTCTACGGGAGACCCAGTACTTC.

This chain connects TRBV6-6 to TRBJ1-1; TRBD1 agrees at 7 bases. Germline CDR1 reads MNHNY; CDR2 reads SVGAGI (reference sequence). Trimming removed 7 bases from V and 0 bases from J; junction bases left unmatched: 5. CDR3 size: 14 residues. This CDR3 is CASTEQGMNTEAFF. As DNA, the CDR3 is TGTGCCAGCACGGAACAGGGGATGAACACTGAAGCTTTCTTT.

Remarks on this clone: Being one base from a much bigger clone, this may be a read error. The CDR3 here is CASSLAGGYNEQFF. The CDR3 nucleotides read TGTGCCAGCAGCTTAGCGGGGGGGTACAATGAGCAGTTCTTC. The chain combines TRBV11-1 with TRBJ2-1, with 7 bases that match TRBD2. CDR3 size: 14 residues. V lost 0 bases, J lost 4 bases, and 0 bases stayed unmatched. In germline, CDR1 is SGHAT, CDR2 FQDESV (reference sequence).

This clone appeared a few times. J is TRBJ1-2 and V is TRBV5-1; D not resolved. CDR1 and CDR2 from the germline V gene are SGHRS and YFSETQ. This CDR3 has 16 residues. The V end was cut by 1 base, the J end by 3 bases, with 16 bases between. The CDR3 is CASSLRTPGSYYGYTF. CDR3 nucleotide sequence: TGCGCCAGCAGCTTGCGGACTCCCGGGTCGTACTATGGCTACACCTTC.

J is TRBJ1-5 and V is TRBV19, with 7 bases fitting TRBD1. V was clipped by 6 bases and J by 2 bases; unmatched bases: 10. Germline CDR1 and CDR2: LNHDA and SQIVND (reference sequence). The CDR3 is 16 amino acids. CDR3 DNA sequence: TGTGCCAGTAGCCAACAGGGGTTAGAGGGCAATCAGCCCCAGCATTTT. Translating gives CASSQQGLEGNQPQHF.